The 9 T cell receptor beta chains given below trace back to one sample, sequenced in a study of blood T cell repertoires in COVID-19. Profiling relied on immunoSEQ multiplex PCR, and the TCRdb table lists in-frame clones only, not all of them. The data show over 200,000 clones, approximately 89% seen once. The specimen was PBMCs or T cells enriched from blood (not recorded which). The receptors derive from a woman aged 30 to 39 who had been exposed to COVID-19.

The chain couples TRBV6-5 to TRBJ1-1; 11 bases align to TRBD1. CDR3 length: 16 amino acids. CDR1 and CDR2 from the germline V gene are MNHEY and SVGAGI. Germline trimming cut 6 bases from V and 5 bases from J; bases unmatched to any gene: 11. The CDR3 nucleotides read TGTGCCAGCAGCTACCGGACAGGGGGCGCGGAAACTGAAGCTTTCTTT. Encoded protein: CASSYRTGGAETEAFF.

V gene TRBV7-3 combines with J gene TRBJ1-6; TRBD1 is a possible D gene (6 bases). The CDR3 contains 17 residues. With 5 bases removed from V and 0 bases from J, the gap between germline ends came to 14 bases. Looked up from germline, CDR1 is SGHTA and CDR2 is FQGTGA. CDR3 DNA: TGTGCCAGCAGCCCCTACAGGGAAAGCTCCTATAATTCACCCCTCCACTTT. Protein sequence: CASSPYRESSYNSPLHF.

J is TRBJ1-1 and V is TRBV12-5, with a possible D match to TRBD1 (6 bases). Trimming pared 0 bases from V and 8 bases from J, leaving 22 bases between. This CDR3 has 17 residues. Germline CDR1 and CDR2: LGHNT and FRNRAP. CDR3 residues: CASGLVQEGWGGAEAFF. DNA of the CDR3: TGTGCTAGTGGTTTGGTGCAAGAGGGTTGGGGGGGCGCGGAAGCTTTCTTT.

The chain couples TRBV18 to TRBJ1-1, with 7 bases that match TRBD1. V lost 2 bases and J lost 1; bases outside the gene matches: 1. Germline values: CDR1 KGHSH, CDR2 LQKENI. This CDR3 comprises 14 residues. CDR3 DNA sequence: TGTGCCAGCTCACCAAGGGGGCCGAACACTGAAGCTTTCTTT. Translation: CASSPRGPNTEAFF. The full variable domain, its missing parts supplied by reference TRBV18 and TRBJ1-1, is NAGVMQNPRHLVRRRGQEARLRCSPMKGHSHVYWYRQLPEEGLKFMVYLQKENIIDESGMPKERFSAEFPKEGPSILRIQQVVRGDSAAYFCASSPRGPNTEAFFGQGTRLTVV.

The CDR3 nucleotides are TGTGCCAGCAGTGGGACTTCACAGGAGACCCAGTACTTC. It is translated as CASSGTSQETQYF. This sequence joins TRBV2 and TRBJ2-5; possible D gene TRBD2, 5 bases. Per the germline V gene, CDR1 is SNHLY and CDR2 is FYNNEI. The length of the CDR3 is 13 residues. Trimming pared 4 bases from V and 5 bases from J, leaving 11 bases between.

The V and J genes are TRBV29-1 and TRBJ1-4; D is uncertain. From germline, CDR1 is SQVTM and CDR2 ANQGSEA. The V end lost 5 bases, the J end lost 7 bases, and 8 bases lay between the germline ends. This CDR3 spans 11 amino acids. The CDR3 nucleotides are TGCAGCGTTACCACGGGTGAAAAACTGTTTTTT. Translation: CSVTTGEKLFF.

The V gene is TRBV30, the J gene TRBJ1-4; maybe TRBD1 (6 bases). V lost 4 bases to trimming and J lost 6 bases, with 15 bases between them. Germline V gene lookup returns CDR1 GTSNPN and CDR2 SVGIG (reference sequence). The CDR3 contains 14 residues. CDR3 sequence reads: CAWNRKGEYEKLFF. The CDR3 bases are TGTGCCTGGAACCGAAAGGGGGAATATGAAAAACTGTTTTTT. Looking up the rest from reference TRBV30 and TRBJ1-4 gives the full variable domain: SQTIHQWPATLVQPVGSPLSLECTVEGTSNPNLYWYRQAAGRGLQLLFYSVGIGQISSEVPQNLSASRPQDRQFILSSKKLLLSDSGFYLCAWNRKGEYEKLFFGSGTQLSVL.

This chain uses TRBV27 with TRBJ1-6; D might be TRBD1 (5 bases). CDR1 MNHEY and CDR2 SMNVEV come from the germline V gene (reference sequence). V was pared by 2 bases and J by 10 bases, with 12 bases between. The CDR3 has 14 amino acids. The CDR3 spells CASSLRDFRSPLHF. Here the CDR3 DNA reads TGTGCCAGCAGTTTACGGGACTTCAGGTCACCCCTCCACTTT.

The V gene is TRBV10-2, the J gene TRBJ1-6; a weak D match, TRBD1 (5 bases). The CDR3 is 15 residues long. Germline V gene sequence: CDR1 WSHSY, CDR2 SAAADI. V gave up 3 bases and J gave up 10 bases, with 16 bases separating them. In DNA, the CDR3 is TGCGCCAGCAGTGATGGGCAGGGCATGCGCTCACCCCTCCACTTT. This encodes CASSDGQGMRSPLHF.